This is a list of T cell receptor beta chains from one sample in a study of blood T cell repertoires in COVID-19. Data came from immunoSEQ multiplex PCR; TCRdb stores just in-frame clones and leaves some out. The sample holds 250,000 or so clones, around 90% seen once. The specimen sequenced was peripheral blood. The receptors come from a woman in her 40s who had recovered from COVID-19. Each CDR3 is given with its conserved first and last residue. D genes are given only for firm matches. For some rows the clone size is stated as once, few or many, or as a class when expanded; others skip it.

abundance	d_gene	v_gene	j_gene	CDR3aa	CDR3nt
.	.	TRBV5-1	TRBJ2-5	CASSLSEETQYF	TGCGCCAGCAGCTTGTCAGAAGAGACCCAGTACTTC
.	.	TRBV10-3	TRBJ1-1	CAIGPGLAPVMEAFF	TGTGCCATCGGCCCTGGCCTCGCCCCAGTGATGGAAGCTTTCTTT
many	TRBD1	TRBV18	TRBJ2-7	CASSPDFRTGGYEQYF	TGTGCCAGCTCACCAGACTTCCGGACAGGGGGCTACGAGCAGTACTTC
.	TRBD2	TRBV27	TRBJ2-1	CASSFGGRALYNEQFF	TGTGCCAGCAGTTTTGGCGGGAGGGCCTTGTACAATGAGCAGTTCTTC
.	TRBD2	TRBV9	TRBJ2-3	CASSVATIGLAGPNTQYF	TGTGCCAGCAGCGTAGCTACGATAGGACTAGCGGGACCCAATACGCAGTATTTT
.	.	TRBV6-4	TRBJ1-1	CASSARLNTEAFF	TGTGCCAGCAGTGCGCGTTTGAACACTGAAGCTTTCTTT
.	.	TRBV16	TRBJ1-1	CASSQSAGDTEAFF	TGTGCCAGCAGCCAATCGGCTGGAGACACTGAAGCTTTCTTT
.	TRBD1	TRBV10-3	TRBJ2-2	CAIRNVPTGVNTGELFF	TGTGCCATCAGGAATGTACCGACAGGGGTGAACACCGGGGAGCTGTTTTTT
.	TRBD2	TRBV30	TRBJ2-1	CAWRDSSGSVNEQFF	TGTGCCTGGAGGGATAGTAGCGGGAGCGTCAATGAGCAGTTCTTC
.	.	TRBV2	TRBJ2-1	CASSLGRSYNEQFF	TGTGCCAGCAGCCTGGGCCGCTCCTACAATGAGCAGTTCTTC
.	.	TRBV5-1	TRBJ1-3	CASSFGSSGNTIYF	TGCGCCAGCAGCTTCGGGTCCTCTGGAAACACCATATATTTT
.	.	TRBV30	TRBJ1-6	CAWTVGGGDSPLHF	TGTGCCTGGACCGTCGGCGGAGGGGATTCACCCCTCCACTTT
.	TRBD1	TRBV10-3	TRBJ1-3	CAISPKDRGTGNTIYF	TGTGCCATCAGTCCAAAGGACAGGGGCACTGGAAACACCATATATTTT
.	.	TRBV5-1	TRBJ2-5	CASSLEGVRETQYF	TGCGCCAGCAGCTTGGAAGGGGTGAGAGAGACCCAGTACTTC
.	.	TRBV21-1	TRBJ2-1	CASSKGGQGGNEQFF	TGTGCCAGCAGCAAAGGAGGACAGGGAGGTAATGAGCAGTTCTTC
.	TRBD2	TRBV2	TRBJ2-2	CASSAKREAKLFF	TGTGCCAGCAGTGCGAAGCGGGAGGCGAAGCTGTTTTTT
.	TRBD1	TRBV25-1	TRBJ1-2	CASSEDRVYGYTF	TGTGCCAGCAGTGAGGACAGGGTATATGGCTACACCTTC
.	TRBD1	TRBV6-5	TRBJ1-2	CASRRQGARGYTF	TGTGCCAGCAGGAGACAGGGGGCGCGGGGCTACACCTTC
.	TRBD1	TRBV11-2	TRBJ2-7	CASSLGGQGYEQYF	TGTGCCAGCAGCTTAGGGGGACAGGGCTACGAGCAGTACTTC
.	.	TRBV28	TRBJ2-7	CASSLSAVRYEQYF	TGTGCCAGCAGTTTATCTGCAGTGAGGTACGAGCAGTACTTC
.	.	TRBV11-2	TRBJ2-3	CASSLDFPGGTDTQYF	TGTGCCAGCAGCTTAGATTTTCCGGGAGGCACAGATACGCAGTATTTT
.	TRBD1	TRBV5-1	TRBJ2-1	CASSSGTGTYNEQFF	TGCGCCAGCAGCTCTGGGACAGGGACCTACAATGAGCAGTTCTTC
.	.	TRBV15	TRBJ2-7	CATSRDLNSPYEQYF	TGTGCCACCAGCAGAGACCTGAACAGCCCCTACGAGCAGTACTTC
.	.	TRBV7-9	TRBJ2-3	CASSLDLRFADTQYF	TGTGCCAGCAGCTTAGATCTGCGGTTCGCAGATACGCAGTATTTT
.	TRBD2	TRBV29-1	TRBJ2-3	CSVERGADTQYF	TGCAGCGTTGAACGGGGGGCAGATACGCAGTATTTT
.	.	TRBV25-1	TRBJ2-6	CASSEYSEAGANVLTF	TGTGCCAGCAGTGAATATTCAGAGGCTGGGGCCAACGTCCTGACTTTC
.	.	TRBV5-1	TRBJ2-3	CASSLVSLVFPAPIEADTQYF	TGCGCCAGCAGCTTGGTTTCACTAGTCTTCCCTGCACCCATCGAGGCAGATACGCAGTATTTT
once	TRBD2	TRBV5-1	TRBJ2-1	CASTSGSISYNEQFF	TGCGCCAGCACCAGCGGGAGTATCTCCTACAATGAGCAGTTCTTC
.	.	TRBV14	TRBJ1-6	CASSPSSSYNSPLHF	TGTGCCAGCAGCCCTTCCAGCTCCTATAATTCACCCCTCCACTTT
.	TRBD2	TRBV4-2	TRBJ2-4	CASSLAGDAKNIQYF	TGTGCCAGCAGCCTTGCGGGAGACGCCAAAAACATTCAGTACTTC
.	.	TRBV28	TRBJ2-3	CASSFRTGGFTDTQYF	TGTGCCAGCAGTTTTAGGACAGGAGGGTTCACAGATACGCAGTATTTT
.	TRBD2	TRBV20-1	TRBJ2-1	CSASATSGASSYNEQFF	TGCAGTGCTAGTGCGACTAGCGGGGCCAGCTCCTACAATGAGCAGTTCTTC
.	.	TRBV6-5	TRBJ1-1	CASSRVNTEAFF	TGTGCCAGCAGCAGGGTGAACACTGAAGCTTTCTTT
.	TRBD2	TRBV5-8	TRBJ2-6	CASSLPAGVAGANVLTF	TGTGCCAGCAGCTTGCCCGCGGGAGTAGCTGGGGCCAACGTCCTGACTTTC
once	TRBD1	TRBV6-5	TRBJ2-7	CASSRIGQGTSEQYF	TGTGCCAGCAGCCGTATAGGACAGGGGACTTCCGAGCAGTACTTC
.	.	TRBV19	TRBJ1-1	CASSIRAGDTEAFF	TGTGCCAGTAGTATTAGGGCAGGGGACACTGAAGCTTTCTTT
.	TRBD2	TRBV4-1	TRBJ2-7	CASSPGTSGRGNLYEQYF	TGCGCCAGCAGCCCGGGGACTAGCGGGAGGGGGAACCTTTACGAGCAGTACTTC
few	.	TRBV5-8	TRBJ2-3	CASSLGGGTQYF	TGTGCCAGCAGCTTGGGTGGAGGTACGCAGTATTTT
.	TRBD2	TRBV6-5	TRBJ2-7	CASEGRGAGQNEQYF	TGTGCCAGCGAGGGGAGGGGCGCGGGTCAGAACGAGCAGTACTTC
.	.	TRBV6-4	TRBJ2-1	CASSDRPAEDNEQFF	TGTGCCAGCAGTGACCGGCCAGCGGAGGACAATGAGCAGTTCTTC
.	TRBD2	TRBV30	TRBJ2-3	CAWSPLRTSDTDTQYF	TGTGCCTGGAGCCCCCTCCGGACTAGCGACACAGATACGCAGTATTTT
.	.	TRBV7-8	TRBJ2-5	CASSLPLDRLGTQYF	TGTGCCAGCAGCTTACCCTTGGACAGATTGGGGACCCAGTACTTC
few	TRBD2	TRBV6-6	TRBJ2-7	CATRTSGRVYHF	TGTGCCACCAGGACTAGCGGGAGGGTGTACCACTTC
.	.	TRBV7-2	TRBJ2-3	CASSLKGQGDTQYF	TGTGCCAGCAGCCTAAAGGGTCAGGGAGATACGCAGTATTTT
few	TRBD1	TRBV6-5	TRBJ1-2	CASSYGQVANYGYTF	TGTGCCAGCAGTTACGGACAGGTAGCTAACTATGGCTACACCTTC
few	TRBD1	TRBV9	TRBJ2-3	CASSARTGDTQYF	TGTGCCAGCAGCGCTCGGACAGGAGATACGCAGTATTTT
.	TRBD1	TRBV9	TRBJ2-2	CASSVGPGGVTGELFF	TGTGCCAGCAGCGTAGGCCCAGGGGGAGTCACCGGGGAGCTGTTTTTT
.	TRBD2	TRBV7-9	TRBJ2-1	CASSLAGTSGYNEQFF	TGTGCCAGCAGCTTAGCGGGGACTAGCGGATACAATGAGCAGTTCTTC
.	TRBD1	TRBV28	TRBJ1-2	CASSQISGTGYGYTF	TGTGCCAGCAGTCAAATCTCCGGGACAGGCTATGGCTACACCTTC
.	TRBD1	TRBV10-3	TRBJ2-1	CAIKGQELSYNEQFF	TGTGCCATCAAGGGACAGGAACTCTCCTACAATGAGCAGTTCTTC
.	TRBD1	TRBV18	TRBJ1-1	CASSATGGDRRTEAFF	TGTGCCAGCTCAGCCACAGGGGGCGATAGACGCACTGAAGCTTTCTTT
.	.	TRBV6-2/TRBV6-3	TRBJ1-1	CASSNTQGVTEAFF	TGTGCCAGCAGTAATACACAGGGAGTCACTGAAGCTTTCTTT
once	.	TRBV6-1	TRBJ1-1	CASSEKGLGGNTEAFF	TGTGCCAGCAGTGAAAAGGGGCTAGGGGGGAACACTGAAGCTTTCTTT
.	TRBD2	TRBV6-5	TRBJ2-7	CASSWEGYQYF	TGTGCCAGCAGTTGGGAGGGTTATCAGTACTTC